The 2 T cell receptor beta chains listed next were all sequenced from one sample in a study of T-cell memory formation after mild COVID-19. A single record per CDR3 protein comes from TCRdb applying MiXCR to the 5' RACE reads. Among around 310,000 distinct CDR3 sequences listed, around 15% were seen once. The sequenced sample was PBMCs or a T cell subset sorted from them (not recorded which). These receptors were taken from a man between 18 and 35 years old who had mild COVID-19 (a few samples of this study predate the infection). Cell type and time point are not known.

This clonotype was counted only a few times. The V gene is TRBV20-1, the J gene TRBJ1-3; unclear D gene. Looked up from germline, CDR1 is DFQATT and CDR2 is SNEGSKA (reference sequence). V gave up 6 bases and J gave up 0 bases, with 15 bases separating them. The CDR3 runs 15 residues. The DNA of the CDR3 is TGCAGTGCCTGGCCAGGACGGGACTCTGGAAACACCATATATTTT. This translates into CSAWPGRDSGNTIYF.

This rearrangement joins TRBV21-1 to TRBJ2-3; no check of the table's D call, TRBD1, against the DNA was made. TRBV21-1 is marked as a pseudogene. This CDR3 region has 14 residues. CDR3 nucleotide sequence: TGTGCCAGCACCTCCCGGGACGGAACAGATACGCAGTATTTT. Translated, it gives CASTSRDGTDTQYF.